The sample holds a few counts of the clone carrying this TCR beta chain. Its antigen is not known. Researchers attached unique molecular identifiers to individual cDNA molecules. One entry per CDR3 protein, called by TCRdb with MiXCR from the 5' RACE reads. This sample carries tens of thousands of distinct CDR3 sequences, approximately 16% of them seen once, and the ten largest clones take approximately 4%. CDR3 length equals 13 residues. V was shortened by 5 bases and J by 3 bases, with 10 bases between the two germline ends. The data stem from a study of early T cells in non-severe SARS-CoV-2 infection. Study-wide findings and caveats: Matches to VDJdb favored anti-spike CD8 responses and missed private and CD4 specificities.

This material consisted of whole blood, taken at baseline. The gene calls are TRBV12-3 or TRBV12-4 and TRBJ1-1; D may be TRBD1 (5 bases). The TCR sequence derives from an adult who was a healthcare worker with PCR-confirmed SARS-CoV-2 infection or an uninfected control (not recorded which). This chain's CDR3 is CASSTQGDTEAFF. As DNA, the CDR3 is TGTGCCAGCAGTACCCAGGGTGACACTGAAGCTTTCTTT.